This TCR beta chain was documented in a study of control samples from healthy donors and cancer patients. Using immunoSEQ multiplex PCR, the repertoire was profiled, and TCRdb retains in-frame clones only, with some absent. The top ten hold about 2.9% of the sample, which has some 120,000 clones, around 87% seen once. This clone was seen a single time. Trimming cost V 8 bases and J 0 bases, with 11 bases left between them. This CDR3 has 14 amino acids. Germline CDR1 and CDR2: LGHDT and YNNKEL (reference sequence). The clonotype comes from a man in his fifties or sixties in good health. The chain is built from TRBV3-1 (or the pseudogene TRBV3-2) and TRBJ1-3; D remains ambiguous. Specimen: blood. The CDR3 DNA is TGTGCCAGCCGATCGTTAGGCTCTGGAAACACCATATATTTT. Translating gives CASRSLGSGNTIYF.